A selection of T cell receptor beta chains follows, all from one sample in a study of sequential checkpoint blockade in melanoma. Using immunoSEQ multiplex PCR, the repertoire was profiled, and TCRdb retains in-frame clones only, with some absent. This sample has fewer than 40,000 clones, with about 88% found just once. The sample was CD8+ T cells sorted from blood (inferred from file names), taken from a patient given nivolumab and ipilimumab in sequence. The receptor set was obtained from a human donor with melanoma. CDR3s include the opening cysteine and the closing phenylalanine or tryptophan. Fields, in order: clone size, J gene, D gene, V gene, CDR3 DNA, CDR3 protein. The D gene is left open where the match is weak. Some rows mark clone size as missing; the rest say once, few, many or name a class of expanded clone.

clone size: NA; J gene: TRBJ2-1; D gene: TRBD2; V gene: TRBV27; CDR3 DNA: TGTGCCAGCAGTTTGCCGGGACTAGCGGGAGCTGAGCAGTTCTTC; CDR3 protein: CASSLPGLAGAEQFF
clone size: few; J gene: TRBJ2-7; D gene: TRBD1; V gene: TRBV6-4; CDR3 DNA: TGTGCCAGCAGCCCCTTTCCGGGACAGGGCCACGAGCAGTACTTC; CDR3 protein: CASSPFPGQGHEQYF
clone size: NA; J gene: TRBJ2-5; D gene: NA; V gene: TRBV11-1; CDR3 DNA: TGTGCCAGCAGCTTCGGGGAGACCCAGTACTTC; CDR3 protein: CASSFGETQYF
clone size: NA; J gene: TRBJ2-5; D gene: TRBD1; V gene: TRBV11-1; CDR3 DNA: TGTGCCAGCAGTCCACCGGACAGGGTTGAGACCCAGTACTTC; CDR3 protein: CASSPPDRVETQYF
clone size: NA; J gene: TRBJ2-3; D gene: TRBD2; V gene: TRBV5-1; CDR3 DNA: TGCGCCAGCAGCTTGCCTAGCGGGGCTAGCACAGATACGCAGTATTTT; CDR3 protein: CASSLPSGASTDTQYF
clone size: once; J gene: TRBJ2-1; D gene: TRBD1; V gene: TRBV4-1; CDR3 DNA: TGCGCCAGCAGCTCACCAAGGACAGGGGATCGATACAATGAGCAGTTCTTC; CDR3 protein: CASSSPRTGDRYNEQFF
clone size: NA; J gene: TRBJ1-5; D gene: NA; V gene: TRBV27; CDR3 DNA: TGTGCCAGCAGTGACAGTCCTAGGGGTAATCAGCCCCAGCATTTT; CDR3 protein: CASSDSPRGNQPQHF
clone size: NA; J gene: TRBJ2-1; D gene: TRBD1; V gene: TRBV7-9; CDR3 DNA: TGTGCCAGCGGGGACAGCAGCGACAATGAGCAGTTCTTC; CDR3 protein: CASGDSSDNEQFF
clone size: NA; J gene: TRBJ1-5; D gene: TRBD1; V gene: TRBV19; CDR3 DNA: TGTGCCAGTACCCCCCGGGACAGGGGAGCGGCCCAGCATTTT; CDR3 protein: CASTPRDRGAAQHF
clone size: NA; J gene: TRBJ2-1; D gene: NA; V gene: TRBV7-9; CDR3 DNA: TGTGCCAGCAGCATTGCAACGGGTGGCTCCTACAATGAGCAGTTCTTC; CDR3 protein: CASSIATGGSYNEQFF